Below, 16 T cell receptor beta chains from the same sample are listed, as sequenced in a study of shared clonotypes between healthy human individuals. Data came from immunoSEQ multiplex PCR; TCRdb stores just in-frame clones and leaves some out. The data show roughly 2 million clones, with 85% to 95% seen just once and 0.13% held by the top ten. Material for sequencing was naive CD4+ T cells sorted from blood. Subset noted: CD45RA+ positively selected. The receptor set was obtained from a young man in good health.

The chain joins TRBV11-3 to TRBJ2-1; D tentatively reads TRBD1 or TRBD2 (5 bases each). The germline V gene has CDR1 SGHNT and CDR2 YENEEA. The CDR3 loop spans 15 amino acids. V was pared by 5 bases and J by 5 bases, with 16 bases between. The CDR3 bases are TGTGCCAGCAGCCCGTCCGGGACGGCGGACAATGAGCAGTTCTTC. It codes for CASSPSGTADNEQFF.

This sequence joins TRBV5-1 and TRBJ2-1; TRBD2 agrees at 10 bases. Germline loops: CDR1 SGHRS, CDR2 YFSETQ. V lost 1 base, J lost 5 bases, and 3 bases stayed unmatched. This CDR3 has 15 residues. As DNA, the CDR3 is TGCGCCAGCAGCTTGTGGACTAGCGGTAACAATGAGCAGTTCTTC. Translated, it gives CASSLWTSGNNEQFF.

The chain recombines TRBV9 with TRBJ1-3; 10 bases line up with TRBD1. J gave up 9 bases and V 3 bases, and 9 bases lay outside the gene matches. Germline loops: CDR1 SGDLS, CDR2 YYNGEE. CDR3 size: 15 residues. The CDR3 loop is CASSDALTGGSTIYF. CDR3 nucleotide sequence: TGTGCCAGCAGCGATGCTTTGACAGGGGGCAGCACCATATATTTT.

This chain links TRBV6-1 with TRBJ1-2; TRBD1 might be the D (6 bases). The CDR3 has 14 amino acids. In germline, CDR1 is MNHNS, CDR2 SASEGT. V shed 6 bases and J shed 2 bases, with 13 bases lying between them. The CDR3 loop reads CASRESGGNYGYTF. In DNA form, the CDR3 reads TGTGCCAGCAGGGAGTCGGGGGGCAACTATGGCTACACCTTC.

The chain employs TRBV7-2 and TRBJ2-1; D might be TRBD2 (5 bases). Germline V gives CDR1 SGHTA, CDR2 FQGNSA. There are 16 residues in the CDR3. The V gene lost 1 base and the J gene lost 5 bases, with 15 bases spanning the gap. The CDR3 DNA sequence: TGTGCCAGCAGCTTAGTTACGGGGATACCCAACAATGAGCAGTTCTTC. This encodes CASSLVTGIPNNEQFF.

This clone has just one count. V gene TRBV30 combines with J gene TRBJ2-7; 12 nucleotides agree with TRBD2. This CDR3 has 13 amino acids. CDR1 and CDR2 from the germline V gene are GTSNPN and SVGIG (reference sequence). V lost 3 bases and J lost 6; bases outside the gene matches: 3. The CDR3 DNA sequence: TGTGCCTGGAGGTCTAGCGGGAGGGCCGAGCAGTACTTC. This translates into CAWRSSGRAEQYF.

The chain links TRBV4-3 to TRBJ2-7; TRBD2 agrees at 12 bases. Per germline, CDR1 LGHNA and CDR2 YSLEER. Losses at the gene ends were 0 bases for V and 3 bases for J; bases not matched to a gene: 6. The CDR3 extends over 17 amino acids. The DNA for the CDR3 is TGCGCCAGCAGCCAAGATAGACTAGCGGGAGAAGGCTACGAGCAGTACTTC. This codes for CASSQDRLAGEGYEQYF.

The V and J genes are TRBV5-1 and TRBJ1-4; D may be TRBD1 (5 bases). The CDR3 is 16 amino acids. Trimming removed 3 bases at V and 0 bases at J, with 12 bases between. Germline lookup yields CDR1 SGHRS and CDR2 YFSETQ. The CDR3 sequence: CASSSAGPSTNEKLFF. CDR3 nucleotide sequence: TGCGCCAGCAGCTCTGCAGGGCCTTCAACTAATGAAAAACTGTTTTTT.

This clone was seen just once. The chain has TRBV19 and TRBJ2-2, with 8 bases lining up with TRBD2. The CDR3 totals 14 residues. V was pared by 10 bases and J by 5 bases, with 9 bases of the junction left unmatched. CDR1 is LNHDA, CDR2 SQIVND, per germline (reference sequence). The chain's CDR3 is CATLRAGGTGELFF. The CDR3 DNA reads as TGTGCCACCCTGAGGGCGGGAGGTACCGGGGAGCTGTTTTTT.

V and J are TRBV7-2 and TRBJ2-7; D uncertain. Germline lookup yields CDR1 SGHTA and CDR2 FQGNSA. The CDR3 length is 15 residues. Trimming removed 1 base at V and 2 bases at J, with 12 bases between. In DNA, the CDR3 is TGTGCCAGCAGCTTAGTGGTTGGCGTAACCTACGAGCAGTACTTC. It codes for CASSLVVGVTYEQYF.

The chain carries TRBV2 and TRBJ1-5; TRBD1 matches at 9 bases. Germline CDR1 and CDR2: SNHLY and FYNNEI. With V trimmed by 4 bases and J by 4 bases, 5 bases remained unmatched. The CDR3 sequence is 15 residues long. CDR3 coding DNA: TGTGCCAGCAGTGTGGGACAGGGTAAAAATCAGCCCCAGCATTTT. The encoded protein is CASSVGQGKNQPQHF. Combining the CDR3 with reference TRBV2 and TRBJ1-5 gives the whole variable domain EPEVTQTPSHQVTQMGQEVILRCVPISNHLYFYWYRQILGQKVEFLVSFYNNEISEKSEIFDDQFSVERPDGSNFTLKIRSTKLEDSAMYFCASSVGQGKNQPQHFGDGTRLSIL.

This chain connects TRBV19 to TRBJ1-1; D perhaps matches TRBD1 (5 bases). V dropped 3 bases and J dropped 7 bases, with 12 bases sitting between them. This CDR3 is 13 amino acids long. Germline CDR1 is LNHDA and CDR2 is SQIVND (reference sequence). The CDR3 nucleotides are TGTGCCAGTAGTATGGATAGGGGAGGTGAAGCTTTCTTT. Its protein product is CASSMDRGGEAFF.

This clone showed up just a few times. The V and J genes are TRBV6-6 and TRBJ1-2; D call uncertain. CDR1 and CDR2 from the germline V gene are MNHNY and SVGAGI (reference sequence). V was cut by 6 bases and J by 4 bases, with 9 bases left in between. The CDR3 is 12 residues long. The CDR3 loop reads CASSGSAYGYTF. CDR3 coding DNA: TGTGCCAGCAGCGGATCGGCCTATGGCTACACCTTC.

The rearrangement uses TRBV19 and TRBJ1-5; TRBD1 matches 7 bases. V dropped 1 base and J dropped 7; count of bases not matched to a gene: 10. The CDR3 is made up of 16 amino acids. Per germline, CDR1 LNHDA and CDR2 SQIVND (reference sequence). The CDR3 bases are TGTGCCAGTAGTATAGTCAGACAGGGCTTCGGGCAGCCCCAGCATTTT. This gives the protein CASSIVRQGFGQPQHF.

CDR3 residues: CASSQDADYYGYTF. CDR3 DNA: TGCGCCAGCAGCCAAGATGCCGATTACTATGGCTACACCTTC. The V call is TRBV4-3, the J call TRBJ1-2, with unresolved D. Germline V gene lookup returns CDR1 LGHNA and CDR2 YSLEER. The CDR3 extends over 14 amino acids. The V end lost 0 bases, the J end lost 3 bases, and 8 bases lay between the germline ends.

CDR3 sequence: CASSDRTPVRAYEQYF. The CDR3 region has the DNA TGTGCCAGCAGTGACAGGACACCGGTGAGGGCGTACGAGCAGTACTTC. The chain is built from TRBV2 and TRBJ2-7, with D possibly called TRBD1 or TRBD2 (5 bases each). Germline V gene sequence: CDR1 SNHLY, CDR2 FYNNEI. V was shortened by 3 bases and J by 4 bases, with 19 bases between the two germline ends. The CDR3 extends over 16 amino acids.